The present T cell receptor (beta chain) was sequenced within a study of shared clonotypes between healthy human individuals. Study details: Researchers assigned three CD4 naive, three CD4 memory, two CD8 naive and one CD8 memory plate to each donor. Regarding the study as a whole: Only blood was sampled, and tissue TCR repertoires likely differ from blood ones. Researchers found naive subsets generally carried larger estimated richness than memory subsets.

Trimming cost V 5 bases and J 6 bases; bases outside gene matches: 2. Germline V gene lookup returns CDR1 LNHDA and CDR2 SQIVND (reference sequence). This CDR3 has 12 residues. Data came from immunoSEQ multiplex PCR; TCRdb stores just in-frame clones and leaves some out. Of around 1,900,000 clones listed, around 95% were seen once; the top ten hold around 1.8%. Concerning this clone: Its antigen is not identified.

Naivety among CD8 cells was defined by CD45RO negativity and positive CCR7 selection, thereby excluding terminally differentiated effector memory CD45RA+ cells. This chain joins TRBV19 and TRBJ2-3; 7 positions agree with TRBD1. Sequencing used naive CD8+ T cells from PBMCs. The origin of this receptor is a man between 18 and 29 years old in good health. Some clones in this sample may be carry-over from other donors' samples. The CDR3, as DNA: TGTGCCAGTAGTTACAGGGGTGATACGCAGTATTTT. Encoded protein: CASSYRGDTQYF.